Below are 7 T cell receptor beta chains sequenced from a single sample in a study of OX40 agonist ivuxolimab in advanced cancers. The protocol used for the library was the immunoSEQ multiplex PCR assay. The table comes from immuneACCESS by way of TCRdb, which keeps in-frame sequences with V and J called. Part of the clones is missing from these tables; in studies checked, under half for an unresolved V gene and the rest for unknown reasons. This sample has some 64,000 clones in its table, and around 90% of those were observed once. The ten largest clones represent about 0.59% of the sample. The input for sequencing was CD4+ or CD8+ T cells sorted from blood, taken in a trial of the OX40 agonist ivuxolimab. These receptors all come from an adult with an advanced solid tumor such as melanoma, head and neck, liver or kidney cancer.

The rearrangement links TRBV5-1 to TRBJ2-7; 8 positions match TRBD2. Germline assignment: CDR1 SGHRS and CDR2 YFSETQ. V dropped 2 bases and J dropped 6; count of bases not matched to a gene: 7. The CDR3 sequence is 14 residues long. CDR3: CASSLGLAGVEQYF. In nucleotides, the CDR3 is TGCGCCAGCAGCTTAGGCCTAGCGGGCGTCGAGCAGTACTTC.

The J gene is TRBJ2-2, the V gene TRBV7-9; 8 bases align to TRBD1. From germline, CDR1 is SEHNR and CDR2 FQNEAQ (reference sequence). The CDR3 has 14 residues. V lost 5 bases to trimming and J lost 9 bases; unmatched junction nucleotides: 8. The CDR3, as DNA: TGTGCCAGCAGCCCCGGACAGGGAGGAAGGGAGCTGTTTTTT. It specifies CASSPGQGGRELFF.

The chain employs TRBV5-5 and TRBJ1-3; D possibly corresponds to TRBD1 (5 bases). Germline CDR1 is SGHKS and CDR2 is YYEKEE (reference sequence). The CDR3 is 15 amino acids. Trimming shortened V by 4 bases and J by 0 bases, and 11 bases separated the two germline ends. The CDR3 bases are TGTGCCAGCAGCAGACCGGACATCTCTGGAAACACCATATATTTT. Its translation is CASSRPDISGNTIYF.

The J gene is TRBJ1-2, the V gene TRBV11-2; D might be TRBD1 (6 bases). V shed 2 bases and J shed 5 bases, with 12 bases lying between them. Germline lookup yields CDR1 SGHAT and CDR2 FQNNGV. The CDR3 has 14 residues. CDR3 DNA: TGTGCCAGCAGCTTAAACCCAGGGGCATATGGCTACACCTTC. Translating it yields CASSLNPGAYGYTF.

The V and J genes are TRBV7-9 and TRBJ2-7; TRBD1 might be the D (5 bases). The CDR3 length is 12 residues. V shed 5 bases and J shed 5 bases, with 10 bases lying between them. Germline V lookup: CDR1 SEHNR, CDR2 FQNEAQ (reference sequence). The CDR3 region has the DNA TGTGCCAGCAGCCCGCGACAGAACGAGCAGTACTTC. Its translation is CASSPRQNEQYF.

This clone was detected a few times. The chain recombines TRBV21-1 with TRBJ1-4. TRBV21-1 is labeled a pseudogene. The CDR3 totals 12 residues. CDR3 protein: CASSKVAGKTVF. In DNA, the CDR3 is TGTGCCAGCAGCAAAGTAGCAGGAAAAACTGTTTTT.

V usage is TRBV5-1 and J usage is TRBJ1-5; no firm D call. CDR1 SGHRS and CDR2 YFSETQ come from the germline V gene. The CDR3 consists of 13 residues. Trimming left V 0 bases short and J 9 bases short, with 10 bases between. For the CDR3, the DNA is TGCGCCAGCAGCTTGGCAATTAATGGGCCCCAGCATTTT. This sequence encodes CASSLAINGPQHF.